This T cell receptor beta chain was recorded in a study of blood T cell repertoires in COVID-19. Looking at the study overall: T cells, B-cell-depleted T cells, or PBMCs provided the cDNA or gDNA that served as material.

This CDR3 is built from 15 residues. Deletions cut 2 bases from V and 4 bases from J, with 10 bases between. CDR1 and CDR2 from the germline V gene are SGHNT and YYREEE (reference sequence). The cohort comprised adults aged 18 to 89 years residing in approximately 25 US areas. Exposed enrollees had met someone with a PCR-confirmed or clinician-diagnosed COVID-19 case at some point within the 2 weeks before study entry. Sequenced by immunoSEQ multiplex PCR; TCRdb stores in-frame clones only, minus some. Of around 320,000 clones in the sample, roughly 86% were seen once. The source of this sequence is a woman aged 45-59 years who had been exposed to COVID-19. V and J are TRBV5-4 and TRBJ1-6; D unresolved. Input material: PBMCs or T cells enriched from blood (not recorded which). The CDR3 DNA is TGTGCCAGCAGCTTAGGATCGGGGTATAATTCACCCCTCCACTTT. Encoded protein: CASSLGSGYNSPLHF.